One and the same sample provided the 17 T cell receptor beta chains below, sequenced in a study of CD8 T cells in ankylosing spondylitis. TCRdb itself ran the 5' RACE reads through MiXCR, one entry per CDR3 protein. The sample lists 35,000 to 50,000 distinct CDR3 sequences, approximately 3.6% occurring once. Sample: blood, either unsorted or a sorted T cell fraction (not recorded which). The receptors were gathered from a female donor with ankylosing spondylitis or in good health (not recorded which).

In this sample, this clonotype turned up many times. The rearrangement uses TRBV9 and TRBJ2-7; TRBD1 agrees at 9 bases. This CDR3 region has 14 residues. Germline assignment: CDR1 SGDLS and CDR2 YYNGEE. V trimming: 4 bases; J trimming: 5 bases; junction bases outside the gene matches: 7. CDR3 in amino acids: CASSTRTGVDEQYF. CDR3 DNA: TGTGCCAGCAGCACCCGGACAGGGGTTGACGAGCAGTACTTC.

This clonotype was seen repeatedly, ten times or more. This rearrangement joins TRBV9 to TRBJ1-2; no clear D gene. This CDR3 has 15 residues. The ends were cut back, 3 bases at V and 4 bases at J, with 16 bases in the middle. Germline CDR1 reads SGDLS; CDR2 reads YYNGEE. The CDR3 nucleotides read TGTGCCAGCAGCGATCCGCTCGGCCCGATCTATGGCTACACCTTC. This gives the protein CASSDPLGPIYGYTF.

This clonotype has ten or more counts. This chain joins TRBV9 and TRBJ2-2; TRBD2 is a possible D gene (5 bases). V was shortened by 2 bases and J by 4 bases, with 12 bases between the two germline ends. Germline CDR1 reads SGDLS; CDR2 reads YYNGEE. CDR3 length: 15 amino acids. Here the CDR3 reads CASSVPVGSTGELFF. In DNA, the CDR3 is TGTGCCAGCAGCGTCCCTGTGGGGAGCACCGGGGAGCTGTTTTTT.

This clonotype was seen ten or more times. The chain recombines TRBV9 with TRBJ1-1; D is ambiguous. Germline CDR1 is SGDLS and CDR2 is YYNGEE. The CDR3 consists of 14 residues. Trimming stripped 4 bases from V and 0 bases from J, with 10 bases between. The CDR3 reads CASSLDYLNTEAFF. The DNA of the CDR3 is TGTGCCAGCAGCCTCGATTACTTGAACACTGAAGCTTTCTTT.

This clonotype was detected many times. The V and J genes are TRBV9 and TRBJ2-2, with D possibly being TRBD1 (6 bases). Germline-derived CDR1 and CDR2 are SGDLS and YYNGEE. With 4 bases removed from V and 5 bases from J, the gap between germline ends came to 12 bases. CDR3 length: 14 residues. The CDR3 DNA follows: TGTGCCAGCAGCCTCCGGGACAATACCGGGGAGCTGTTTTTT. Protein: CASSLRDNTGELFF. The full variable domain, rest sourced from reference TRBV9 and TRBJ2-2, is DSGVTQTPKHLITATGQRVTLRCSPRSGDLSVYWYQQSLDQGLQFLIQYYNGEERAKGNILERFSAQQFPDLHSELNLSSLELGDSALYFCASSLRDNTGELFFGEGSRLTVL.

This clonotype came up many times. The gene calls are TRBV9 and TRBJ2-5; 8 bases agree with TRBD1. Per germline, CDR1 SGDLS and CDR2 YYNGEE. V shed 0 bases and J 2 bases; nucleotides not matched to a gene: 15. The CDR3 covers 19 residues. The CDR3 bases are TGTGCCAGCAGCGTAGCTATCCGGACCGACAGGGGACGGCAAGAGACCCAGTACTTC. Translated: CASSVAIRTDRGRQETQYF.

The rearrangement joins TRBV9 to TRBJ2-2, with 7 bases fitting TRBD2. The CDR3 runs 14 residues. V shed 5 bases, J shed 3 bases, and the junction held 4 bases outside the gene matches. Per the germline V gene, CDR1 is SGDLS and CDR2 is YYNGEE. The CDR3 region is CASRSGGDTGELFF. As DNA, the CDR3 is TGTGCCAGCAGGAGTGGGGGGGACACCGGGGAGCTGTTTTTT.

This clonotype was picked up many times. V is TRBV9 and J is TRBJ1-3, with unresolved D. The CDR3 is made up of 14 amino acids. V was shortened by 4 bases and J by 6 bases, with 14 bases between the two germline ends. Per the germline V gene, CDR1 is SGDLS and CDR2 is YYNGEE. The CDR3 coding sequence is TGTGCCAGCAGCCCCACCCCGGGCGCAAACACCATATATTTT. The encoded protein is CASSPTPGANTIYF. Full variable domain (remainder filled in from reference TRBV9 and TRBJ1-3): DSGVTQTPKHLITATGQRVTLRCSPRSGDLSVYWYQQSLDQGLQFLIQYYNGEERAKGNILERFSAQQFPDLHSELNLSSLELGDSALYFCASSPTPGANTIYFGEGSWLTVV.

This clonotype was picked up a small number of times. The chain employs TRBV9 and TRBJ2-2, with 13 bases that match TRBD2. CDR3 size: 15 residues. CDR1 SGDLS and CDR2 YYNGEE come from the germline V gene. V lost 4 bases and J lost 5; bases outside the gene matches: 2. The DNA of the CDR3 is TGTGCCAGCAGCACGGGACTAGCGGGGACCGGGGAGCTGTTTTTT. This encodes CASSTGLAGTGELFF.

This clonotype was detected ten times or more. The chain has TRBV9 and TRBJ2-5; a possible D gene is TRBD1 (5 bases). V was trimmed by 1 base and J by 1 base, leaving 11 bases between them. The CDR3 consists of 15 residues. The germline gives CDR1 SGDLS, CDR2 YYNGEE. The CDR3 coding sequence is TGTGCCAGCAGCGTAACTACAGGCCCCCAAGAGACCCAGTACTTC. Its protein is CASSVTTGPQETQYF.

This clonotype appeared many times. V gene TRBV27 combines with J gene TRBJ1-2; 11 bases line up with TRBD1. The V gene's germline CDR1 is MNHEY and CDR2 SMNVEV (reference sequence). Trimming cost V 7 bases and J 0 bases; bases outside gene matches: 10. The CDR3 has 17 amino acids. In nucleotides, the CDR3 is TGTGCCAGCAACCTGGACAGGGGGCTAGGGGCTAACTATGGCTACACCTTC. It translates to CASNLDRGLGANYGYTF.

This clonotype occurred many times. The chain has TRBV9 and TRBJ2-7, with 8 bases aligning to TRBD1. The length of the CDR3 is 13 residues. V lost 4 bases to trimming and J lost 4 bases; unmatched junction nucleotides: 4. Germline V gives CDR1 SGDLS, CDR2 YYNGEE. The chain's CDR3 is CASSTTGGYEQYF. CDR3 nucleotides: TGTGCCAGCAGCACCACAGGGGGGTACGAGCAGTACTTC.

At least ten counts were recorded for this clonotype. V is TRBV9 and J is TRBJ2-5, with 11 nucleotides matching TRBD2. This CDR3 region has 17 residues. After removal of 6 bases from V and 1 base from J, the junction contained 11 bases not matched to a gene. Per germline, CDR1 SGDLS and CDR2 YYNGEE. The CDR3 DNA reads as TGTGCCAGCACCGCGTCGGCTAGCGGGGGGTTCCAAGAGACCCAGTACTTC. This codes for CASTASASGGFQETQYF.

This clonotype was observed many times. The chain recombines TRBV9 with TRBJ2-5, with D unresolved. The V end was cut by 0 bases, the J end by 1 base, with 7 bases between. The CDR3 is made up of 14 amino acids. In germline, CDR1 is SGDLS, CDR2 YYNGEE. In DNA, the CDR3 is TGTGCCAGCAGCGTAGACGTCAGCCAAGAGACCCAGTACTTC. Protein product: CASSVDVSQETQYF.

This clonotype was recorded many times. V and J are TRBV9 and TRBJ2-2; TRBD2 matches at 7 bases. V trimming: 1 base; J trimming: 0 bases; junction bases outside the gene matches: 21. This CDR3 is 22 amino acids long. Germline CDR1 is SGDLS and CDR2 is YYNGEE. This CDR3 is CASSVHPTTRWGGTANTGELFF. The CDR3, as DNA: TGTGCCAGCAGCGTACACCCCACCACCCGGTGGGGGGGAACCGCGAACACCGGGGAGCTGTTTTTT.

This clonotype has ten or more counts. The CDR3 loop reads CASSPDPGTETQYF. CDR3 DNA: TGTGCCAGCAGCCCGGACCCCGGGACAGAGACCCAGTACTTC. The V call is TRBV9, the J call TRBJ2-5; D could derive from TRBD1 or TRBD2 (5 bases each). The CDR3 is 14 amino acids. V dropped 4 bases and J dropped 4 bases, with 14 bases sitting between them. CDR1 and CDR2 (germline): SGDLS, YYNGEE. The full variable domain, with the rest looked up from reference TRBV9 and TRBJ2-5, is DSGVTQTPKHLITATGQRVTLRCSPRSGDLSVYWYQQSLDQGLQFLIQYYNGEERAKGNILERFSAQQFPDLHSELNLSSLELGDSALYFCASSPDPGTETQYFGPGTRLLVL.

This clonotype occurred many times. V is TRBV9 and J is TRBJ2-7; the match to TRBD1 covers 7 bases. V was pared by 3 bases and J by 2 bases, with 8 bases of the junction left unmatched. CDR1 and CDR2 (germline): SGDLS, YYNGEE. This CDR3 comprises 15 residues. The CDR3 DNA sequence: TGTGCCAGCAGCGCGGGACAGAAAGCCCCCTACGAGCAGTACTTC. Protein sequence: CASSAGQKAPYEQYF.